Following are 20 T cell receptor beta chains from one sample sequenced in a study of T cell responses to AZD1222 COVID-19 vaccine. Here immunoSEQ multiplex PCR was the method, and the copy in TCRdb shows in-frame clones only, minus some. There are 40,000 to 65,000 clones in the sample; around 84% occur only once, and 27% lies in the top ten. The source was peripheral blood, collected on day 0 of AZD1222 vaccination. These TCRs come from an adult in good health.

This sequence joins TRBV6-5 and TRBJ1-6; 8 bases align to TRBD1. This CDR3 contains 16 residues. Trimming cost V 0 bases and J 8 bases; bases outside gene matches: 6. CDR1 is MNHEY, CDR2 SVGAGI, per germline. CDR3 sequence: CASSYSDGTGYSPLHF. As DNA, the CDR3 is TGTGCCAGCAGTTACTCGGACGGGACAGGTTATTCACCCCTCCACTTT.

This CDR3 reads CASSLPGTRTSPNNEQFF. The DNA of the CDR3 is TGTGCCAGCAGTTTACCCGGGACCAGGACTAGCCCAAACAATGAGCAGTTCTTC. V and J are TRBV28 and TRBJ2-1; 8 bases map to TRBD2. CDR1 is MDHEN, CDR2 SYDVKM, per germline. The J segment lost 5 bases and the V segment lost 2 bases, leaving 14 bases of the junction unmatched. The CDR3 totals 18 residues.

The chain links TRBV18 to TRBJ2-6, with a possible D match to TRBD1 (5 bases). CDR3 length: 19 residues. Germline loops: CDR1 KGHSH, CDR2 LQKENI. Deletions cut 2 bases from V and 0 bases from J, with 17 bases between. The CDR3 nucleotides are TGTGCCAGCTCACCAGATTATGGCAGGGCAGCCTCTGGGGCCAACGTCCTGACTTTC. This codes for CASSPDYGRAASGANVLTF.

The V and J genes are TRBV14 and TRBJ2-3; D not resolved. Germline lookup yields CDR1 SGHDN and CDR2 FVKESK. Trimming removed 1 base at V and 5 bases at J, with 13 bases between. This CDR3 spans 15 amino acids. Here the CDR3 reads CASSQGLLRRDTQYF. For the CDR3, the DNA is TGTGCCAGCAGCCAAGGTCTACTGCGACGAGATACGCAGTATTTT.

The chain joins TRBV13 to TRBJ1-2, with TRBD1 identical over 7 bases. The junction had 6 bases not matched to a gene; V was cut back by 5 bases and J by 6 bases. CDR1 PRHDT and CDR2 FYEKMQ come from the germline V gene (reference sequence). The CDR3 consists of 13 residues. The CDR3 DNA reads as TGTGCCAGCAGCAACAACAGGGGCCATGGCTACACCTTC. As protein: CASSNNRGHGYTF.

This clone came up once. J is TRBJ1-6 and V is TRBV30; 8 bases fit TRBD1. CDR1 and CDR2 (germline): GTSNPN, SVGIG (reference sequence). This CDR3 has 14 residues. V gave up 8 bases and J gave up 6 bases; unmatched junction bases: 9. CDR3 coding DNA: TGTGCCGGCGTGACAGGGGCTCCTAATTCACCCCTCCACTTT. It translates to CAGVTGAPNSPLHF.

The chain couples TRBV3-1 (or the pseudogene TRBV3-2) to TRBJ2-7; a possible D gene is TRBD2 (5 bases). The CDR3 runs 14 residues. The germline V and J ends were trimmed by 2 bases and 3 bases, with 11 bases remaining between them. Germline CDR1 reads LGHDT; CDR2 reads YNNKEL (reference sequence). The DNA of the CDR3 is TGTGCCAGCAGCCAAACGGAACTAGACTACGAGCAGTACTTC. Translating gives CASSQTELDYEQYF.

V and J are TRBV6-4 and TRBJ2-7, with D possibly TRBD1 on 5 matching bases. Trimming took 3 bases from V and 6 from J, leaving 15 bases between them. The CDR3 loop spans 14 amino acids. The germline V gene has CDR1 MRHNA and CDR2 SNTAGT. CDR3 coding DNA: TGTGCCAGCAGTGAAATTCAGGGAAGTGCCGAGCAGTACTTC. Its protein product is CASSEIQGSAEQYF.

The chain is built from TRBV5-1 and TRBJ2-1; D is possibly TRBD1 (6 bases). CDR1 is SGHRS, CDR2 YFSETQ, per germline. The length of the CDR3 is 15 residues. V lost 2 bases and J 8 bases, leaving 17 bases between the germline ends. The CDR3 sequence: CASSLGTNQNHEQFF. The CDR3 bases are TGCGCCAGCAGCTTAGGGACAAACCAGAACCATGAGCAGTTCTTC.

The chain carries TRBV10-3 and TRBJ2-3; D unresolved. Germline lookup yields CDR1 ENHRY and CDR2 SYGVKD. There are 12 residues in the CDR3. Trimming shortened V by 2 bases and J by 2 bases, and 2 bases separated the two germline ends. CDR3 bases: TGTGCCATCAGTGAGATCACAGATACGCAGTATTTT. Amino acid sequence: CAISEITDTQYF.

The chain has TRBV19 and TRBJ2-4, with D perhaps TRBD1 (7 bases). The CDR3 is 17 residues long. Between the trimmed V and J ends, which lost 5 bases and 0 bases, there was a span of 17 bases. Germline CDR1 and CDR2: LNHDA and SQIVND (reference sequence). The CDR3 loop is CASSGSGGGLAKNIQYF. Here the CDR3 DNA reads TGTGCCAGTAGTGGTTCAGGGGGAGGACTAGCCAAAAACATTCAGTACTTC.

The chain recombines TRBV19 with TRBJ2-6; D not resolved. The germline V gene has CDR1 LNHDA and CDR2 SQIVND (reference sequence). Trimming stripped 7 bases from V and 0 bases from J, with 10 bases between. This CDR3 contains 15 residues. CDR3 loop: CASTQESSGANVLTF. The CDR3 DNA is TGTGCCAGTACTCAAGAGAGCTCTGGGGCCAACGTCCTGACTTTC.

The J gene is TRBJ1-2, the V gene TRBV3-1 (or the pseudogene TRBV3-2), with unresolved D. The CDR3 is 15 amino acids. Germline V gene sequence: CDR1 LGHDT, CDR2 YNNKEL (reference sequence). Between the trimmed V and J ends, which lost 4 bases and 0 bases, there was a span of 12 bases. This chain's CDR3 is CASSLNLDPNYGYTF. The CDR3 bases are TGTGCCAGCAGCCTGAACCTGGACCCTAACTATGGCTACACCTTC.

The chain is built from TRBV11-2 and TRBJ1-1; D is uncertain. The V end lost 2 bases, the J end lost 6 bases, and 7 bases lay between the germline ends. The germline V gene has CDR1 SGHAT and CDR2 FQNNGV. The CDR3 runs to 12 residues. CDR3 loop: CASSLSRAEAFF. The DNA for the CDR3 is TGTGCCAGCAGCTTATCAAGAGCTGAAGCTTTCTTT.

In this sample, this clone turned up a few times. The chain combines TRBV7-2 with TRBJ2-7; D unresolved. The length of the CDR3 is 13 residues. Trimming pared 7 bases from V and 3 bases from J, leaving 13 bases between. CDR1 and CDR2 from the germline V gene are SGHTA and FQGNSA. The CDR3: CASMISTNYEQYF. The CDR3 nucleotides read TGTGCCAGCATGATTAGTACTAACTACGAGCAGTACTTC. Supplemented by reference TRBV7-2 and TRBJ2-7, the full variable domain reads GAGVSQSPSNKVTEKGKDVELRCDPISGHTALYWYRQSLGQGLEFLIYFQGNSAPDKSGLPSDRFSAERTGGSVSTLTIQRTQQEDSAVYLCASMISTNYEQYFGPGTRLTVT.

The chain combines TRBV5-8 with TRBJ2-1; weak D call: TRBD2 (6 bases). Germline values: CDR1 SGHTS, CDR2 YDEGEE. Trimming shortened V by 0 bases and J by 3 bases, and 10 bases separated the two germline ends. The CDR3 contains 15 residues. CDR3 sequence: CASSLGGLLYNEQFF. The CDR3 bases are TGTGCCAGCAGCTTGGGGGGACTCCTCTACAATGAGCAGTTCTTC. The full variable domain, completed using reference TRBV5-8 and TRBJ2-1, is EAGVTQSPTHLIKTRGQQATLRCSPISGHTSVYWYQQALGLGLQFLLWYDEGEERNRGNFPPRFSGRQFPNYSSELNVNALELEDSALYLCASSLGGLLYNEQFFGPGTRLTVL.

This clone was seen only once. V is TRBV6-5 and J is TRBJ1-1; TRBD1 is a possible D gene (5 bases). V was shortened by 6 bases and J by 5 bases, with 19 bases between the two germline ends. CDR1 is MNHEY, CDR2 SVGAGI, per germline. The CDR3 loop spans 15 amino acids. Here the CDR3 reads CASSPGAGLQTEAFF. The CDR3 DNA reads TGTGCCAGCAGCCCCGGGGCAGGGTTGCAAACTGAAGCTTTCTTT.

This chain joins TRBV11-2 and TRBJ2-7; D is possibly TRBD1 (6 bases). CDR3 length equals 16 residues. Germline V lookup: CDR1 SGHAT, CDR2 FQNNGV. V was trimmed by 3 bases and J by 2 bases, leaving 17 bases between them. CDR3 in amino acids: CASSFLRGTYPYEQYF. CDR3 DNA: TGTGCCAGCAGCTTCCTTAGGGGGACATACCCCTACGAGCAGTACTTC. The full variable domain, its missing parts supplied by reference TRBV11-2 and TRBJ2-7, is EAGVAQSPRYKIIEKRQSVAFWCNPISGHATLYWYQQILGQGPKLLIQFQNNGVVDDSQLPKDRFSAERLKGVDSTLKIQPAKLEDSAVYLCASSFLRGTYPYEQYFGPGTRLTVT.

The rearrangement links TRBV11-2 to TRBJ2-1, with D perhaps given as TRBD1 or TRBD2 (5 bases each). Trimming removed 5 bases at V and 4 bases at J, with 9 bases between. The CDR3 has 13 residues. From germline, CDR1 is SGHAT and CDR2 FQNNGV. The CDR3 DNA reads as TGTGCCAGCAGCGAGGGGCTGTACAATGAGCAGTTCTTC. It is translated as CASSEGLYNEQFF.

This clone was recorded a few times. The V and J genes are TRBV7-3 and TRBJ1-1, with 10 bases identical to TRBD1. Per the germline V gene, CDR1 is SGHTA and CDR2 is FQGTGA. The CDR3 length is 15 residues. J was trimmed by 5 bases and V by 5 bases; bases with no gene match: 8. CDR3 coding DNA: TGTGCCAGCAGCGCCTCGGGGACAGGGGTTACTGAAGCTTTCTTT. Translated, it gives CASSASGTGVTEAFF. Supplemented by reference TRBV7-3 and TRBJ1-1, the full variable domain reads GAGVSQTPSNKVTEKGKYVELRCDPISGHTALYWYRQSLGQGPEFLIYFQGTGAADDSGLPNDRFFAVRPEGSVSTLKIQRTERGDSAVYLCASSASGTGVTEAFFGQGTRLTVV.